The 32 T cell receptor beta chains in this list originate from one sample, sequenced in a study of Graves' ophthalmopathy and Graves' hyperthyroidism. RNA transcripts were the source from which TCR beta CDR3 regions were amplified. Following a first-round RT-PCR that used HTBI primers, a second-round multiplex PCR was carried out. Each CDR3 protein is one row after TCRdb ran MiXCR on the multiplex PCR reads. The data contain 500,000 to 700,000 distinct CDR3 sequences, approximately 22% of them singletons. The specimen was peripheral blood. These receptors were taken from a young woman with stable Graves' hyperthyroidism. Some clones in this sample may be carry-over from other donors' samples.

This clonotype was observed many times. The chain uses TRBV7-8 and TRBJ1-2; TRBD1 matches at 8 bases. The CDR3 is made up of 18 amino acids. V was pared by 1 base and J by 1 base, with 11 bases of the junction left unmatched. CDR1 and CDR2 from the germline V gene are SGHVS and FQNEAQ. The CDR3 here is CASSLVWLTGDSNYGYTF. CDR3 in DNA: TGTGCCAGCAGCTTAGTGTGGCTGACAGGGGACAGTAACTATGGCTACACCTTC.

This clonotype was observed many times. The CDR3 nucleotides are TGCAGCGTTGATGGGGAAAGTCCGGACCGGTATAATTCACCCCTCCACTTT. This codes for CSVDGESPDRYNSPLHF. V and J are TRBV29-1 and TRBJ1-6; D not resolved. V lost 3 bases and J lost 4, with 19 bases in between. The germline CDR1 and CDR2 sequences are SQVTM and ANQGSEA. CDR3 length equals 17 residues. The entire variable domain, with the rest obtained from reference TRBV29-1 and TRBJ1-6, is as follows: SAVISQKPSRDICQRGTSLTIQCQVDSQVTMMFWYRQQPGQSLTLIATANQGSEATYESGFVIDKFPISRPNLTFSTLTVSNMSPEDSSIYLCSVDGESPDRYNSPLHFGNGTRLTVT.

The V and J genes are TRBV12-3 or TRBV12-4 and TRBJ1-1; TRBD1 aligns across 9 bases. V lost 5 bases, J lost 5 bases, and 6 bases stayed unmatched. CDR3 size: 14 residues. This CDR3 is CASSPGTGTTEAFF. In DNA form, the CDR3 reads TGTGCCAGCAGTCCCGGGACAGGGACGACTGAAGCTTTCTTT.

The chain uses TRBV6-5 and TRBJ1-2, with D tentatively TRBD1 (6 bases). V lost 0 bases, J lost 4 bases, and 15 bases lay in between. The germline gives CDR1 MNHEY, CDR2 SVGAGI. CDR3 size: 16 residues. In DNA, the CDR3 is TGTGCCAGCAGTTACTCCTCCTTTGGAGGGGGCTATGGCTACACCTTC. As protein: CASSYSSFGGGYGYTF.

There are many counts of this clonotype. This chain links TRBV5-5 with TRBJ2-7; the match to TRBD2 covers 7 bases. With 2 bases clipped from V and 4 bases from J, the junction kept 6 bases outside the gene matches. The CDR3 runs 14 residues. Looked up from germline, CDR1 is SGHKS and CDR2 is YYEKEE (reference sequence). This CDR3 reads CASSFQVGGYEQYF. The CDR3 coding sequence is TGTGCCAGCAGCTTCCAGGTCGGGGGGTACGAGCAGTACTTC.

The chain carries TRBV7-9 and TRBJ2-7; 7 nucleotides match TRBD2. Germline V lookup: CDR1 SEHNR, CDR2 FQNEAQ (reference sequence). J gave up 3 bases and V 7 bases, and 6 bases lay outside the gene matches. This CDR3 is built from 13 residues. The CDR3 sequence is CASMGPGGYEQYF. CDR3 nucleotides: TGTGCCAGCATGGGCCCGGGAGGCTACGAGCAGTACTTC.

This chain joins TRBV10-3 and TRBJ2-7, with 11 positions matching TRBD2. Germline CDR1 ENHRY, CDR2 SYGVKD. Unmatched junction bases numbered 13, after V lost 10 bases and J lost 2 bases. The CDR3 runs 16 residues. Here the CDR3 reads CATHVATSGTTYEQYF. In DNA, the CDR3 is TGTGCCACCCACGTAGCGACTAGCGGGACTACCTACGAGCAGTACTTC.

About this clonotype: Since a much larger clone is just one base distant, this may be a read error. J is TRBJ1-1 and V is TRBV6-2 or TRBV6-3, with D possibly being TRBD1 (5 bases). The CDR3 is 16 amino acids. Germline V gene lookup returns CDR1 MNHEY and CDR2 SVGEGT. CDR3: CTSSYSNRGLNTEAFF. CDR3 coding DNA: TGTACCAGCAGTTACTCGAATAGGGGACTGAACACTGAAGCTTTCTTT.

This clonotype occurred many times. V gene TRBV12-3 or TRBV12-4 combines with J gene TRBJ2-2; possibly TRBD2 for D (5 bases). The V and J ends lost 10 bases and 6 bases respectively, with 9 bases between them. This CDR3 comprises 11 residues. The CDR3 DNA is TGTGCCACCATGGGAGCCGGGGAGCTGTTTTTT. Residues: CATMGAGELFF.

This clonotype was observed a handful of times. The chain links TRBV5-6 to TRBJ2-7; no clear D gene. Trimming left V 2 bases short and J 1 base short, with 10 bases between. CDR1 and CDR2 from the germline V gene are SGHDT and YYEEEE. The CDR3 runs to 14 residues. In DNA, the CDR3 is TGTGCCAGCAGCTTCACAGAGAGGTCCTACGAGCAGTACTTC. This sequence encodes CASSFTERSYEQYF.

This chain joins TRBV15 and TRBJ1-2, with TRBD1 identical over 7 bases. The CDR3 contains 15 residues. Germline V gene data show CDR1 as LNHNV and CDR2 as YYDKDF (reference sequence). The junction had 9 bases not matched to a gene; V was cut back by 1 base and J by 7 bases. The CDR3 is CATSRVGGGAGGYTF. DNA for the CDR3: TGTGCCACCAGCAGAGTCGGAGGGGGCGCGGGTGGCTACACCTTC.

This clonotype was seen many times. The chain links TRBV6-2 or TRBV6-3 to TRBJ2-5, with unresolved D. Germline loops: CDR1 MNHEY, CDR2 SVGEGT. The CDR3 spans 11 residues. The V gene lost 6 bases and the J gene lost 7 bases, with 9 bases spanning the gap. Here the CDR3 reads CASSNPGTQYF. The CDR3 DNA sequence: TGTGCCAGCAGCAATCCAGGGACCCAGTACTTC.

The chain has TRBV7-3 and TRBJ2-5; 10 bases are a match to TRBD2. The CDR3 contains 17 residues. V was pared by 6 bases and J by 2 bases, with 12 bases of the junction left unmatched. Germline CDR1 SGHTA, CDR2 FQGTGA. CDR3 protein: CASRTQLAGGKQETQYF. CDR3 in DNA: TGTGCCAGCAGGACCCAGTTAGCGGGAGGAAAACAAGAGACCCAGTACTTC. Looking up the rest from reference TRBV7-3 and TRBJ2-5 gives the full variable domain: GAGVSQTPSNKVTEKGKYVELRCDPISGHTALYWYRQSLGQGPEFLIYFQGTGAADDSGLPNDRFFAVRPEGSVSTLKIQRTERGDSAVYLCASRTQLAGGKQETQYFGPGTRLLVL.

The sample holds a few counts of this clonotype. V is TRBV7-8 and J is TRBJ2-5, with TRBD2 matching over 7 bases. Germline assignment: CDR1 SGHVS and CDR2 FQNEAQ. The CDR3 consists of 17 residues. The junction had 13 bases not matched to a gene; V was cut back by 3 bases and J by 3 bases. The CDR3 reads CASSFKIELAYKETQYF. CDR3 DNA: TGTGCCAGCAGCTTTAAGATCGAACTAGCGTATAAAGAGACCCAGTACTTC.

V gene TRBV6-1 combines with J gene TRBJ1-6, with 8 bases identical to TRBD1. CDR1 is MNHNS, CDR2 SASEGT, per germline. CDR3 length: 13 residues. V lost 8 bases to trimming and J lost 6 bases; unmatched junction nucleotides: 3. The CDR3 loop reads CASAGQVNSPLHF. The CDR3, as DNA: TGTGCCAGCGCGGGACAGGTTAATTCACCCCTCCACTTT.

The genes are TRBV19 and TRBJ2-5, with D possibly TRBD2 on 6 matching bases. This CDR3 region has 14 residues. Germline V gives CDR1 LNHDA, CDR2 SQIVND (reference sequence). V lost 5 bases, J lost 7 bases, and 17 bases lay in between. CDR3 region: CASSSGTPDRTQYF. The DNA for the CDR3 is TGTGCCAGTAGTTCCGGGACTCCCGATCGGACCCAGTACTTC. Drawing the rest from reference TRBV19 and TRBJ2-5, the complete variable domain is DGGITQSPKYLFRKEGQNVTLSCEQNLNHDAMYWYRQDPGQGLRLIYYSQIVNDFQKGDIAEGYSVSREKKESFPLTVTSAQKNPTAFYLCASSSGTPDRTQYFGPGTRLLVL.

V usage is TRBV28 and J usage is TRBJ1-1, with D maybe TRBD1 (5 bases). CDR3 length: 15 residues. Trimming took 7 bases from V and 4 from J, leaving 19 bases between them. The V gene's germline CDR1 is MDHEN and CDR2 SYDVKM. Written as DNA, the CDR3 is TGTGCCAGCAATCTTCTGGGGGGAGGAGGCACTGAAGCTTTCTTT. Translating it yields CASNLLGGGGTEAFF.

With respect to this clonotype: This may arise from a read error, as a much more abundant clone is one base away. The rearrangement links TRBV11-2 to TRBJ1-3, with D possibly TRBD1 on 5 matching bases. Between the trimmed V and J ends, which lost 3 bases and 1 base, there was a span of 10 bases. Germline V CDR1 and CDR2: SGHAT, FQNNGV. The CDR3 spans 15 residues. CDR3 loop: CASSFRGGSGNTIYF. The CDR3 nucleotides are TGTGCCAGCAGCTTCCGGGGGGGATCTGGAAACACCATATATTTT.

This clonotype was recorded many times. This rearrangement joins TRBV11-2 to TRBJ2-2, with 8 bases aligning to TRBD2. The CDR3 is 16 amino acids. J was trimmed by 4 bases and V by 5 bases; bases with no gene match: 9. Germline CDR1 reads SGHAT; CDR2 reads FQNNGV. The CDR3 DNA reads as TGTGCCAGCAGCCTAAGGTCTAGCGGGCGCACCGGGGAGCTGTTTTTT. Translation: CASSLRSSGRTGELFF.

The table lists this clonotype with many counts. The V and J genes are TRBV30 and TRBJ2-5; 7 nucleotides match TRBD1. The germline V gene has CDR1 GTSNPN and CDR2 SVGIG (reference sequence). This CDR3 contains 11 residues. V shed 1 base, J shed 10 bases, and the junction held 3 bases outside the gene matches. DNA for the CDR3: TGTGCCTGGAGTGCGCAGGGGGTCCAGTACTTC. Amino acid sequence: CAWSAQGVQYF.

V usage is TRBV12-3 or TRBV12-4 and J usage is TRBJ1-2, with a tentative D call TRBD1 (6 bases). This CDR3 has 13 amino acids. With 4 bases removed from V and 6 bases from J, the gap between germline ends came to 12 bases. The CDR3 here is CASSSTGYDGYTF. In DNA form, the CDR3 reads TGTGCCAGCAGTTCCACAGGGTACGATGGCTACACCTTC.

This clonotype was picked up many times. The chain recombines TRBV5-5 with TRBJ2-7; D tentatively reads TRBD1 or TRBD2 (5 bases each). CDR1 SGHKS and CDR2 YYEKEE come from the germline V gene (reference sequence). Trimming shortened V by 4 bases and J by 2 bases, and 13 bases separated the two germline ends. There are 14 residues in the CDR3. CDR3 coding DNA: TGTGCCAGCAGCCCCGGGACCGAAACCTACGAGCAGTACTTC. It encodes CASSPGTETYEQYF.

This clonotype was observed at least ten times. The chain combines TRBV28 with TRBJ2-7; TRBD2 aligns across 9 bases. Germline loops: CDR1 MDHEN, CDR2 SYDVKM. V dropped 5 bases and J dropped 5; count of bases not matched to a gene: 13. CDR3 length: 16 amino acids. CDR3 loop: CASSPRGSGSLNEQYF. The CDR3, as DNA: TGTGCCAGCAGTCCCCGGGGTAGCGGGAGCCTAAACGAGCAGTACTTC.

This clonotype was seen ten or more times. Mismatch with germline at one junction end may stem from a read error. V gene TRBV6-1 combines with J gene TRBJ2-4, with 7 positions matching TRBD2. CDR1 is MNHNS, CDR2 SASEGT, per germline. The CDR3 is 17 amino acids. The CDR3 reads CASSPIIGRLAKNIKYF. CDR3 DNA sequence: TGTGCCAGCAGCCCCATTATTGGGCGACTAGCCAAAAACATTAAGTACTTC.

This clonotype showed up many times. V gene TRBV7-9 combines with J gene TRBJ2-7; D may be TRBD1 or TRBD2 (5 bases each). This CDR3 comprises 13 residues. V lost 5 bases and J lost 6, with 14 bases in between. CDR1 is SEHNR, CDR2 FQNEAQ, per germline (reference sequence). CDR3 region: CASSRGRSSEQYF. CDR3 bases: TGTGCCAGCAGCCGGGGACGGTCTAGCGAGCAGTACTTC.

This clonotype was detected many times. CDR3 loop: CASSLNSGPYGYTF. The CDR3 nucleotides are TGTGCCAGCAGTTTAAATTCGGGGCCCTATGGCTACACCTTC. The rearrangement uses TRBV12-3 or TRBV12-4 and TRBJ1-2; D perhaps matches TRBD1 (5 bases). The CDR3 is made up of 14 amino acids. V shed 2 bases and J shed 4 bases, with 11 bases lying between them.

This clonotype was seen repeatedly, ten times or more. V gene TRBV11-2 combines with J gene TRBJ1-3; perhaps TRBD1 as D (5 bases). The V gene's germline CDR1 is SGHAT and CDR2 FQNNGV. Trimming pared 1 base from V and 0 bases from J, leaving 13 bases between. This CDR3 has 17 amino acids. The CDR3 DNA follows: TGTGCCAGCAGCTTAGGGAACCCTGGGGCCTCTGGAAACACCATATATTTT. Translation: CASSLGNPGASGNTIYF.

The V and J genes are TRBV27 and TRBJ2-7, with 7 positions matching TRBD2. V shed 6 bases, J shed 4 bases, and the junction held 6 bases outside the gene matches. The CDR3 contains 13 residues. Per the germline V gene, CDR1 is MNHEY and CDR2 is SMNVEV (reference sequence). The CDR3 DNA is TGTGCCAGCAGAGCGGGAATCGGGTACGAGCAGTACTTC. Protein sequence: CASRAGIGYEQYF.

This clonotype showed up many times. V gene TRBV19 combines with J gene TRBJ2-7; D is perhaps TRBD1 (5 bases). Germline values: CDR1 LNHDA, CDR2 SQIVND (reference sequence). Trimming cost V 6 bases and J 0 bases, with 12 bases left between them. The CDR3 has 14 residues. CDR3 DNA sequence: TGTGCCAGTAGGGCGGACACCGTCTCCTACGAGCAGTACTTC. Translation gives CASRADTVSYEQYF. The whole variable domain, filled in from reference TRBV19 and TRBJ2-7, reads DGGITQSPKYLFRKEGQNVTLSCEQNLNHDAMYWYRQDPGQGLRLIYYSQIVNDFQKGDIAEGYSVSREKKESFPLTVTSAQKNPTAFYLCASRADTVSYEQYFGPGTRLTVT.

This chain links TRBV4-1 with TRBJ1-5, with D uncertain. Germline CDR1 reads MGHRA; CDR2 reads YSYEKL. With 8 bases removed from V and 4 bases from J, the gap between germline ends came to 18 bases. This CDR3 is 15 amino acids long. The CDR3 region is CASAGVLGSNQPQHF. DNA for the CDR3: TGCGCCAGCGCCGGGGTTTTGGGATCTAATCAGCCCCAGCATTTT.

This clonotype occurred once. The chain is built from TRBV4-1 and TRBJ2-7; D call uncertain. Per germline, CDR1 MGHRA and CDR2 YSYEKL. With 4 bases removed from V and 7 bases from J, the gap between germline ends came to 11 bases. This CDR3 has 12 residues. CDR3 sequence reads: CASSLTNGEQYF. In DNA form, the CDR3 reads TGCGCCAGCAGCCTCACTAACGGGGAGCAGTACTTC.

The CDR3 reads CASSLFWGGQPQHF. CDR3 sequence (DNA): TGTGCCAGCAGTTTATTTTGGGGTGGACAGCCCCAGCATTTT. The J gene is TRBJ1-5, the V gene TRBV28; D unclear. V was clipped by 1 base and J by 7 bases, with 11 bases between them. The CDR3 is made up of 14 amino acids. Germline CDR1 MDHEN, CDR2 SYDVKM.